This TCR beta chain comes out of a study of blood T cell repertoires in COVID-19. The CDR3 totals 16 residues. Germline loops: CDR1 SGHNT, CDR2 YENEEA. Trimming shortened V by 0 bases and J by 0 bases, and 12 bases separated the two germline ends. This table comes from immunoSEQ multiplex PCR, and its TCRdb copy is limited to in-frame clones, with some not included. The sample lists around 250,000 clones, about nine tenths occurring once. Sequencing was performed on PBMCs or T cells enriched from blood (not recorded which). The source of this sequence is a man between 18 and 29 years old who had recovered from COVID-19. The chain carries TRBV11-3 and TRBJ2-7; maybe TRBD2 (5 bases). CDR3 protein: CASSLEVSESSYEQYF. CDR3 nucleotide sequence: TGTGCCAGCAGCTTAGAGGTTAGCGAGAGCTCCTACGAGCAGTACTTC.